Given below is one T cell receptor beta chain in context. Its antigen is unknown. The source of the sample is a study of T cells in Graves' hyperthyroidism and ophthalmopathy. Study outcomes and limitations: Researchers report that a 13 V-J model separated ophthalmopathy from stable hyperthyroidism.

The CDR3 has 14 residues. J was trimmed by 6 bases and V by 1 base; bases with no gene match: 4. TCR beta CDR3 sequences were amplified from RNA transcripts. First-round RT-PCR with HTBI primers amplified the TCR CDR3 region. Each CDR3 protein is one row after TCRdb ran MiXCR on the multiplex PCR reads. The data show about 560,000 distinct CDR3 sequences, 14% seen once. The hyperthyroidism was newly diagnosed and had lasted under 2 months; the patients were aged 18 to 65. Fresh peripheral blood, 10 ml, was the source of the PBMCs. The J gene is TRBJ1-2, the V gene TRBV12-3 or TRBV12-4; the match to TRBD1 covers 8 bases. This TCR was sampled from a middle-aged woman with Graves' hyperthyroidism. Material for sequencing was blood. CDR3 sequence: CASSLETGVNGYTF. The CDR3, as DNA: TGTGCCAGCAGTTTAGAGACAGGGGTCAATGGCTACACCTTC.